Shown below are 32 T cell receptor beta chains from a single sample sequenced in a study of vaccination and CD4 T cells after COVID-19. The antigens for these receptors are not known. The Oncomine TCR Beta short-read assay was what sequenced the DNA obtained from cultured CD4+ T cells. TCRdb re-called the PCR reads through MiXCR, storing one row per CDR3 protein. The sample shows roughly 11,000 distinct CDR3 sequences, roughly 64% of them seen only once. Treatment indicated: approximately 9-day PBMC culture with coronavirus spike peptide pools or control peptides (ViraFEST assay). Sample: CD4+ T cells from blood, cultured in vitro. The receptors were gathered from a human donor who had recovered from COVID-19.

The chain carries TRBV6-5 and TRBJ1-1; D uncertain. CDR1 is MNHEY, CDR2 SVGAGI, per germline. The CDR3 extends over 17 amino acids. Trimming shortened V by 2 bases and J by 6 bases, and 22 bases separated the two germline ends. CDR3 nucleotides: TGTGCCAGCAGTTACCGGTCCCTCCTCGTGGAGTTTTCTGAAGCTTTCTTT. Encoded protein: CASSYRSLLVEFSEAFF.

The chain joins TRBV2 to TRBJ1-5; no clear D. The CDR3 has 14 amino acids. V was pared by 3 bases and J by 4 bases, with 10 bases between. The germline CDR1 and CDR2 sequences are SNHLY and FYNNEI. CDR3 nucleotide sequence: TGTGCCAGCAGTGATAGGACCTCAAATCAGCCCCAGCATTTT. This codes for CASSDRTSNQPQHF.

This clonotype was counted between two and nine times. The chain uses TRBV5-1 and TRBJ1-1; possible D gene TRBD1, 5 bases. This CDR3 contains 14 residues. V dropped 5 bases and J dropped 4 bases, with 15 bases sitting between them. Germline CDR1 SGHRS, CDR2 YFSETQ. CDR3 sequence: CASSLYLGGTEAFF. The CDR3 DNA is TGCGCCAGCAGTCTTTATCTCGGGGGCACTGAAGCTTTCTTT.

The chain is built from TRBV4-1 and TRBJ2-5; a possible D gene is TRBD1 (6 bases). The V gene lost 3 bases and the J gene lost 1 base, with 15 bases spanning the gap. CDR3 size: 16 residues. Germline loops: CDR1 MGHRA, CDR2 YSYEKL. CDR3 DNA: TGCGCCAGCAGCCAGGTCCCCACAGGGTTCCAAGAGACCCAGTACTTC. Encoded protein: CASSQVPTGFQETQYF.

This chain uses TRBV20-1 with TRBJ2-2, with a possible D match to TRBD2 (5 bases). The CDR3 is made up of 15 amino acids. V was trimmed by 3 bases and J by 4 bases, leaving 15 bases between them. Looked up from germline, CDR1 is DFQATT and CDR2 is SNEGSKA (reference sequence). The CDR3 DNA reads TGCAGTGCTAGTCTAACGACGGACTTCACCGGGGAGCTGTTTTTT. The encoded protein is CSASLTTDFTGELFF.

The chain has TRBV5-8 and TRBJ2-7; D is unclear. Germline loops: CDR1 SGHTS, CDR2 YDEGEE. The CDR3 is made up of 13 amino acids. V lost 0 bases, J lost 4 bases, and 8 bases lay in between. The CDR3 region is CASSLVGIYEQYF. Here the CDR3 DNA reads TGTGCCAGCAGCTTGGTAGGGATATACGAGCAGTACTTC.

The V gene is TRBV7-9, the J gene TRBJ1-1; D unclear. Trimming cost V 5 bases and J 7 bases, with 14 bases left between them. Germline CDR1 is SEHNR and CDR2 is FQNEAQ (reference sequence). The CDR3 has 13 amino acids. CDR3 DNA sequence: TGTGCCAGCAGCCGAGGAAGAGGCGGTGAAGCTTTCTTT. The encoded protein is CASSRGRGGEAFF.

The V call is TRBV29-1, the J call TRBJ2-7; D unresolved. V dropped 0 bases and J dropped 8 bases, with 5 bases sitting between them. The length of the CDR3 is 10 residues. Germline CDR1 and CDR2: SQVTM and ANQGSEA. The CDR3 sequence: CSVEDNQQYF. CDR3 coding DNA: TGCAGCGTTGAAGACAACCAGCAGTACTTC.

The chain couples TRBV7-2 to TRBJ2-7; 8 nucleotides match TRBD1. This CDR3 region has 14 residues. Germline V gene data show CDR1 as SGHTA and CDR2 as FQGNSA. Trimming took 5 bases from V and 7 from J; bases not matched to a gene: 10. This chain's CDR3 is CASSPTGGVGEQYF. In DNA, the CDR3 is TGTGCCAGCAGCCCCACAGGGGGAGTAGGGGAGCAGTACTTC.

This clonotype came up a few times. This sequence joins TRBV24-1 and TRBJ2-7; 8 bases are shared with TRBD1. The germline CDR1 and CDR2 sequences are KGHDR and SFDVKD. Trimming cost V 4 bases and J 4 bases; bases outside gene matches: 8. CDR3 length equals 15 residues. The CDR3 loop reads CATSETGTGRYEQYF. CDR3 coding DNA: TGTGCCACCAGTGAAACCGGGACAGGTCGATACGAGCAGTACTTC.

J is TRBJ1-5 and V is TRBV20-1; D is possibly TRBD1 (5 bases). CDR3 length equals 16 residues. V lost 0 bases and J 5 bases, leaving 17 bases between the germline ends. In germline, CDR1 is DFQATT, CDR2 SNEGSKA (reference sequence). CDR3 in DNA: TGCAGTGCTAGAGATCCGAGGAGGGGTAAAGATCAGCCCCAGCATTTT. Its protein product is CSARDPRRGKDQPQHF.

V and J are TRBV11-3 and TRBJ2-5; D is unclear. The CDR3 has 12 amino acids. V lost 3 bases to trimming and J lost 5 bases, with 7 bases between them. Germline values: CDR1 SGHNT, CDR2 YENEEA. DNA for the CDR3: TGTGCCAGCAGCTTGTTGGAGGAGACCCAGTACTTC. Residues: CASSLLEETQYF.

J is TRBJ2-7 and V is TRBV5-1; the match to TRBD2 covers 7 bases. From germline, CDR1 is SGHRS and CDR2 YFSETQ. V shed 5 bases and J 4 bases; nucleotides not matched to a gene: 12. This CDR3 is 15 amino acids long. DNA of the CDR3: TGCGCCAGCAGTCTGGGCGGCGGTAGCGGGTACGAGCAGTACTTC. Protein: CASSLGGGSGYEQYF.

This chain uses TRBV28 with TRBJ2-3, with 12 bases identical to TRBD2. The CDR3 runs 14 residues. J lost 6 bases, V lost 9 bases, and 7 bases had no gene match. The V gene's germline CDR1 is MDHEN and CDR2 SYDVKM. The DNA for the CDR3 is TGTGCCAGTCAGACTAGCGGGAGTGTTGATACGCAGTATTTT. Protein sequence: CASQTSGSVDTQYF.

V usage is TRBV11-2 and J usage is TRBJ2-5; D possibly matches TRBD1 or TRBD2 (6 bases each). Trimming took 7 bases from V and 1 from J, leaving 19 bases between them. CDR1 and CDR2 (germline): SGHAT, FQNNGV. The CDR3 is made up of 16 amino acids. The CDR3 nucleotides read TGTGCCAGCACTCCTTCGGGGGCCCGAGGCCAAGAGACCCAGTACTTC. This sequence encodes CASTPSGARGQETQYF. The full variable domain, its missing parts supplied by reference TRBV11-2 and TRBJ2-5, is EAGVAQSPRYKIIEKRQSVAFWCNPISGHATLYWYQQILGQGPKLLIQFQNNGVVDDSQLPKDRFSAERLKGVDSTLKIQPAKLEDSAVYLCASTPSGARGQETQYFGPGTRLLVL.

The chain has TRBV19 and TRBJ2-3; no definite D call. The CDR3 has 13 amino acids. From germline, CDR1 is LNHDA and CDR2 SQIVND (reference sequence). Trimming cost V 6 bases and J 0 bases, with 7 bases left between them. The CDR3 here is CASSWQSTDTQYF. The DNA of the CDR3 is TGTGCCAGTAGCTGGCAGAGCACAGATACGCAGTATTTT.

The V and J genes are TRBV11-2 and TRBJ1-2; D is perhaps TRBD1 (6 bases). Trimming removed 0 bases at V and 4 bases at J, with 12 bases between. Per germline, CDR1 SGHAT and CDR2 FQNNGV. The CDR3 runs to 15 residues. The CDR3 DNA follows: TGTGCCAGCAGCTTAGATGGGCGGGACATCTATGGCTACACCTTC. The encoded protein is CASSLDGRDIYGYTF.

The chain carries TRBV2 and TRBJ1-1; 7 positions match TRBD1. Trimming removed 0 bases from V and 5 bases from J; junction bases left unmatched: 9. Germline CDR1 reads SNHLY; CDR2 reads FYNNEI. The CDR3 consists of 16 residues. In DNA form, the CDR3 reads TGTGCCAGCAGTGAAGCGCGGGCAGGGGGGGGGACTGAAGCTTTCTTT. Its protein product is CASSEARAGGGTEAFF. The variable domain in full, completed from reference TRBV2 and TRBJ1-1, reads EPEVTQTPSHQVTQMGQEVILRCVPISNHLYFYWYRQILGQKVEFLVSFYNNEISEKSEIFDDQFSVERPDGSNFTLKIRSTKLEDSAMYFCASSEARAGGGTEAFFGQGTRLTVV.

The V and J genes are TRBV5-4 and TRBJ2-5; maybe TRBD2 (6 bases). CDR1 is SGHNT and CDR2 is YYREEE in the germline V gene (reference sequence). The CDR3 is 14 residues long. V was trimmed by 3 bases and J by 4 bases, leaving 13 bases between them. The CDR3 is CASSSNQGGETQYF. Here the CDR3 DNA reads TGTGCCAGCAGCTCCAACCAGGGAGGAGAGACCCAGTACTTC.

The V and J genes are TRBV7-2 and TRBJ2-2, with D perhaps matching TRBD2 (7 bases). This CDR3 has 16 amino acids. Looked up from germline, CDR1 is SGHTA and CDR2 is FQGNSA. Between the trimmed V and J ends, which lost 3 bases and 5 bases, there was a span of 16 bases. The CDR3 sequence is CASSLTGLGVTGELFF. The CDR3 DNA reads as TGTGCCAGCAGCTTGACAGGACTAGGGGTAACCGGGGAGCTGTTTTTT.

V is TRBV30 and J is TRBJ1-2; perhaps TRBD1 as D (5 bases). Trimming took 4 bases from V and 10 from J, leaving 19 bases between them. The CDR3 is 13 amino acids. Looked up from germline, CDR1 is GTSNPN and CDR2 is SVGIG (reference sequence). The CDR3 loop is CAWKRAGRSDYTF. The CDR3 nucleotides read TGTGCCTGGAAAAGGGCAGGGCGGAGTGACTACACCTTC.

J is TRBJ2-7 and V is TRBV7-3, with a tentative D call TRBD2 (5 bases). The CDR3 has 14 amino acids. Germline V lookup: CDR1 SGHTA, CDR2 FQGTGA. V was cut by 2 bases and J by 5 bases, with 13 bases left in between. The CDR3 is CASSLATSYHEQYF. The CDR3 DNA reads TGTGCCAGCAGCTTAGCCACTAGTTACCACGAGCAGTACTTC.

The chain recombines TRBV2 with TRBJ2-7; perhaps TRBD1 as D (5 bases). Deletions cut 10 bases from V and 0 bases from J, with 13 bases between. The CDR3 extends over 13 amino acids. CDR1 is SNHLY, CDR2 FYNNEI, per germline. The CDR3 sequence: CATTVGRSYEQYF. In DNA form, the CDR3 reads TGTGCCACCACGGTGGGGCGCTCCTACGAGCAGTACTTC.

The rearrangement joins TRBV6-1 to TRBJ1-5; no firm D call. CDR1 is MNHNS and CDR2 is SASEGT in the germline V gene. The CDR3 is 14 amino acids. Trimming removed 8 bases at V and 0 bases at J, with 11 bases between. The CDR3 loop is CASVFWDSNQPQHF. Here the CDR3 DNA reads TGTGCCAGCGTCTTTTGGGATAGCAATCAGCCCCAGCATTTT.

The genes are TRBV6-2 or TRBV6-3 and TRBJ2-7; TRBD1 agrees at 8 bases. There are 13 residues in the CDR3. Germline CDR1 and CDR2: MNHEY and SVGEGT. Germline trimming cut 6 bases from V and 6 bases from J; bases unmatched to any gene: 7. The CDR3 region is CASSYTGTGEQYF. CDR3 DNA sequence: TGTGCCAGCAGCTATACCGGGACAGGCGAGCAGTACTTC.

The rearrangement joins TRBV5-8 to TRBJ2-7; D is uncertain. CDR3 length equals 14 residues. Trimming left V 0 bases short and J 7 bases short, with 14 bases between. Germline-derived CDR1 and CDR2 are SGHTS and YDEGEE. The DNA for the CDR3 is TGTGCCAGCAGCTTGGAGGCCAGGCTGAGGGAGCAGTACTTC. Amino acid sequence: CASSLEARLREQYF. The variable domain in full, completed from reference TRBV5-8 and TRBJ2-7, reads EAGVTQSPTHLIKTRGQQATLRCSPISGHTSVYWYQQALGLGLQFLLWYDEGEERNRGNFPPRFSGRQFPNYSSELNVNALELEDSALYLCASSLEARLREQYFGPGTRLTVT.

The J gene is TRBJ1-2, the V gene TRBV20-1; tentative D call: TRBD1 (6 bases). Germline V gives CDR1 DFQATT, CDR2 SNEGSKA (reference sequence). CDR3 size: 12 residues. The ends were cut back, 6 bases at V and 3 bases at J, with 11 bases in the middle. The CDR3 DNA reads TGCAGTGCGTCGGACAGCTACTATGGCTACACCTTC. Translation: CSASDSYYGYTF.

This clonotype was seen only a few times. A read error may account for a junction end that differs from germline. The gene calls are TRBV7-9 and TRBJ1-2; possible D gene TRBD1, 5 bases. CDR3 length equals 10 residues. Looked up from germline, CDR1 is SEHNR and CDR2 is FQNEAQ (reference sequence). The CDR3 sequence is CASSLGRADF. CDR3 DNA sequence: TGTGCCAGCAGCTTAGGCAGGGCGGACTTC.

As to this clonotype: At one of its ends the junction is not consistent with the germline gene, which may arise from a read error. The chain links TRBV25-1 to TRBJ1-5, with no clear D. Per germline, CDR1 MGHDK and CDR2 SYGVNS. This CDR3 region has 14 residues. CDR3 nucleotide sequence: TGTGCCAGCAGGGGGATCTACCCTGGTCAGTCCCAGCATTTT. This translates into CASRGIYPGQSQHF.

The chain uses TRBV12-5 and TRBJ2-5, with D hard to call. The V and J ends lost 5 bases and 5 bases respectively, with 9 bases between them. Germline assignment: CDR1 LGHNT and CDR2 FRNRAP. CDR3 size: 12 residues. CDR3 protein: CASGGPGETQYF. DNA of the CDR3: TGTGCTAGTGGTGGCCCTGGGGAGACCCAGTACTTC.

This chain links TRBV5-6 with TRBJ2-3, with D uncertain. V dropped 3 bases and J dropped 0 bases, with 8 bases sitting between them. This CDR3 has 14 residues. Germline V gene sequence: CDR1 SGHDT, CDR2 YYEEEE. The CDR3 DNA reads TGTGCCAGCAGCTCGGCATTGAGCACAGATACGCAGTATTTT. Amino acid sequence: CASSSALSTDTQYF.

This chain uses TRBV4-2 with TRBJ1-5, with 7 positions matching TRBD1. The V gene's germline CDR1 is LGHNA and CDR2 YNFKEQ. The CDR3 covers 15 residues. The junction had 6 bases not matched to a gene; V was cut back by 1 base and J by 6 bases. CDR3: CASSQADREAQPQHF. The CDR3 bases are TGTGCCAGCAGCCAAGCCGACAGGGAGGCTCAGCCCCAGCATTTT.